This is a list of T cell receptor beta chains from one sample in a study of shared clonotypes between healthy human individuals. Method: immunoSEQ multiplex PCR; TCRdb's copy keeps in-frame clones and lacks some. The table lists over a million clones, 78% of them singletons, with about 0.52% in the top ten. What was sequenced was memory CD4+ T cells from PBMCs. These receptors were obtained from a man aged 18 to 29 in good health. Some clones in this sample may be carry-over from other donors' samples. Each CDR3 is given with its conserved first and last residue. A D gene is named only where the DNA matches it firmly. Clone sizes are given selectively: once, few, many, or a class where the clone is expanded.

V	D	J	size	DNA	CDR3
TRBV4-1	.	TRBJ1-5	.	TGCGCCAGTGGGGCAGCTAGCAATCAGCCCCAGCATTTT	CASGAASNQPQHF
TRBV5-1	.	TRBJ2-2	once	TGCGCCAGCAGCTTGGAGGGTTTATTGGGGGGCATCGGCGGGGAGCTGTTTTTT	CASSLEGLLGGIGGELFF
TRBV28	.	TRBJ1-5	.	TGTGCCAGCGCCCAGTGGAGCGTTCTCCCCCAGCATTTT	CASAQWSVLPQHF
TRBV7-9	.	TRBJ1-2	.	TGTGCCAGCAGCTTAGAGTCCGGACCCTATGGCTACACCTTC	CASSLESGPYGYTF
TRBV4-3	.	TRBJ1-2	.	TGCGCCAGCAGCCAAGACGCCAGGGGCCACACTAACTATGGCTACACCTTC	CASSQDARGHTNYGYTF
TRBV5-1	.	TRBJ2-3	few	TGCGCCAGCAGCACTGGACAGCTTATTAGCACAGATACGCAGTATTTT	CASSTGQLISTDTQYF
TRBV4-1	.	TRBJ1-1	.	TGCGCCAGCAGCCAAGAATTGGGCACTGAAGCTTTCTTT	CASSQELGTEAFF
TRBV6-5	.	TRBJ2-2	.	TGTGCCAGCAGTTACACTAGGGCCCGTCCCGGGGAGCTGTTTTTT	CASSYTRARPGELFF
TRBV6-1	.	TRBJ1-3	.	TGTGCCAGCAGTCAGACTGGCTCTGGAAACACCATATATTTT	CASSQTGSGNTIYF
TRBV27	TRBD2	TRBJ2-4	.	TGTGCCAGCAGTCTCGGGACTAGGGGGAGAAACATTCAGTACTTC	CASSLGTRGRNIQYF
TRBV10-3	.	TRBJ1-2	.	TGTGCCATCCGCCAACGAATGGGGGCGCGAGGTGGCTACACCTTC	CAIRQRMGARGGYTF
TRBV28	.	TRBJ2-5	many	TGTGCCAGCAGTCTACAGGGAGGGAAAGAGACCCAGTACTTC	CASSLQGGKETQYF
TRBV9	TRBD2	TRBJ2-3	.	TGTGCCAGCAGCGTACGCGGGACTAGCGGGAGGACCACAGATACGCAGTATTTT	CASSVRGTSGRTTDTQYF
TRBV28	.	TRBJ2-3	.	TGTGCCAGCAGGGATCCCGGGACGGGTCTCACAGATACGCAGTATTTT	CASRDPGTGLTDTQYF
TRBV19	TRBD2	TRBJ2-7	once	TGTGCCAGTAGTATCCCTAGCGGGAGTCAATCCGAGCAGTACTTC	CASSIPSGSQSEQYF
TRBV6-6	.	TRBJ1-1	.	TGTGCCAGCACCCTCGTATCCAGGGAAGGAGCTGAAGCTTTCTTT	CASTLVSREGAEAFF
TRBV7-2	.	TRBJ2-1	.	TGTGCCAGCAGCTTGGGTGGGGAGTCCTACAATGAGCAGTTCTTC	CASSLGGESYNEQFF
TRBV19	.	TRBJ1-4	many	TGTGCCAGTAGTATGGGGGGCGATGAAAAACTGTTTTTT	CASSMGGDEKLFF
TRBV7-9	.	TRBJ2-5	.	TGTGCCAGCTGCTGGGGGGTGCACCCGGGGGAGACCCAGTACTTC	CASCWGVHPGETQYF
TRBV5-1	.	TRBJ2-5	once	TGCGCCAGCAGCTTGGGTGACCAGCAAACCCAGTACTTC	CASSLGDQQTQYF
TRBV7-2	TRBD1	TRBJ1-2	.	TGTGCCAGCAGCACAGACAGGGGGATAAATGGCTACACCTTC	CASSTDRGINGYTF
TRBV9	TRBD1	TRBJ1-4	once	TGTGCCAGCAGCGGAAGACAGGGGCCGAATGAAAAACTGTTTTTT	CASSGRQGPNEKLFF
TRBV11-3	TRBD2	TRBJ2-7	.	TGTGCCAGCAGCTTACCCCTTAGCGGGAGGTTTATCCACGAGCAGTACTTC	CASSLPLSGRFIHEQYF
TRBV5-4	TRBD1	TRBJ2-1	.	TGTGCCAGCAGTTCAAATACAGGGGTCAATGAGCAGTTCTTC	CASSSNTGVNEQFF
TRBV20-1	.	TRBJ1-1	.	TGCAGTGCTAGTAAGAACACTGAAGCTTTCTTT	CSASKNTEAFF
TRBV4-1	TRBD2	TRBJ2-7	.	TGCGCCAGCAGCCAAGAGGCTAGCGGCTCCTACGAGCAGTACTTC	CASSQEASGSYEQYF
TRBV11-3	TRBD1	TRBJ2-2	.	TGTGCCAGCAGCCGGACAGGGGGTAACGGGGAGCTGTTTTTT	CASSRTGGNGELFF
TRBV28	TRBD2	TRBJ2-7	.	TGTGCCAGCAGTTTTTTGGGGACTAGCGGAGGGCGGGCGTACTTC	CASSFLGTSGGRAYF
TRBV5-1	TRBD2	TRBJ2-3	.	TGCGCCAGCAGCTTTCTGCCTAGCGGGAGCGATACGCAGTATTTT	CASSFLPSGSDTQYF
TRBV4-1	TRBD2	TRBJ2-4	.	TGCGCCAGCAGCCAAGACGGCCTAGCGGGAGCCAAAAACATTCAGTACTTC	CASSQDGLAGAKNIQYF
TRBV4-1	TRBD1	TRBJ1-4	.	TGCGCCAGCAGCCAAGATCAGGGGGCAGGTAATGAAAAACTGTTTTTT	CASSQDQGAGNEKLFF
TRBV11-2	.	TRBJ2-4	.	TGTGCCAGCAGCTTAGAAGGGGGAGGCAAGGGGGCCAAAAACATTCAGTACTTC	CASSLEGGGKGAKNIQYF
TRBV28	.	TRBJ1-3	many	TGTGCCAGCAGTTTAGGGGGAACTGGTGGAAACACCATATATTTT	CASSLGGTGGNTIYF
TRBV19	.	TRBJ2-3	once	TGTGCCAGTAGTAAGATTTCGGCGGATACGCAGTATTTT	CASSKISADTQYF
TRBV10-2	.	TRBJ1-4	.	TGCGCCAGCAGTGAACTGCTACGTCTCCCAGTCGACAATGAAAAACTGTTTTTT	CASSELLRLPVDNEKLFF
TRBV27	TRBD1	TRBJ1-2	.	TGTGCCAGCAGTTCCCCTGGACAGGGGTTTGGCTACACCTTC	CASSSPGQGFGYTF
TRBV5-1	TRBD2	TRBJ2-7	.	TGCGCCAGCAAGATCGGCACTAGCGGCATTTACGAGCAGTACTTC	CASKIGTSGIYEQYF
TRBV5-1	.	TRBJ2-3	.	TGCGCCAGCAACTTCGGTTCTAGCACAGATACGCAGTATTTT	CASNFGSSTDTQYF
TRBV27	TRBD2	TRBJ2-7	.	TGTGCCAGCAGTTTATCGGCTAGCGGGTGGGATGAGCAGTACTTC	CASSLSASGWDEQYF
TRBV6-1	.	TRBJ1-4	.	TGTGCCAGCAGTGAGGCAGGGGCGAAACTGTTTTTT	CASSEAGAKLFF
TRBV4-2	.	TRBJ2-2	once	TGTGCCAGCAGCCAATCAGGGTCCCTCGCCGGGGAGCTGTTTTTT	CASSQSGSLAGELFF
TRBV19	.	TRBJ1-5	.	TGTGCCAGTAGTCCCCGGGGGACGCCCCAGCATTTT	CASSPRGTPQHF
TRBV28	.	TRBJ2-4	.	TGTGCCAGCAGTCTAGGGGCCCAGAACATTCAGTACTTC	CASSLGAQNIQYF
TRBV27	.	TRBJ2-3	once	TGTGCCAGCAGTTTTCGGGCCACCCCAGATACGCAGTATTTT	CASSFRATPDTQYF
TRBV5-4	TRBD1	TRBJ2-7	few	TGTGCCAGCAGCCCCGGGACAGTACCCGAGCAGTACTTC	CASSPGTVPEQYF
TRBV5-1	.	TRBJ1-4	.	TGCGCCAGCAGCGCCGGGGCTAATGAAAAACTGTTTTTT	CASSAGANEKLFF
TRBV5-6	.	TRBJ2-6	.	TGTGCCAGCAGCTTGATTACAGCGGCCTCTGGGGCCAACGTCCTGACTTTC	CASSLITAASGANVLTF